This entry lists 15 T cell receptor beta chains sequenced from one sample in a study of T cell responses to AZD1222 COVID-19 vaccine. The method was immunoSEQ multiplex PCR; TCRdb's version includes in-frame clones alone and lacks a portion of them. This table holds around 140,000 clones, 85% to 95% found once. The specimen was peripheral blood, collected on day 0 of AZD1222 vaccination. Every receptor here comes from an adult in good health.

On this clone itself: A read error may account for a junction end that differs from germline. V usage is TRBV6-5 and J usage is TRBJ2-2; D gene unclear. CDR1 and CDR2 from the germline V gene are MNHEY and SVGAGI. This CDR3 comprises 16 residues. In DNA, the CDR3 is TGTGCCAGCAGTAACTCCCGTAACAGAAACACCGGGGAGCTGTTTTTT. Translated: CASSNSRNRNTGELFF.

The genes are TRBV19 and TRBJ2-5; D is possibly TRBD2 (5 bases). CDR3 size: 14 residues. Germline CDR1 and CDR2: LNHDA and SQIVND (reference sequence). Trimming cost V 5 bases and J 5 bases, with 15 bases left between them. This CDR3 is CASSPRVPRETQYF. The CDR3 coding sequence is TGTGCCAGTAGTCCGAGGGTCCCCCGGGAGACCCAGTACTTC. Full variable domain (missing parts from reference TRBV19 and TRBJ2-5): DGGITQSPKYLFRKEGQNVTLSCEQNLNHDAMYWYRQDPGQGLRLIYYSQIVNDFQKGDIAEGYSVSREKKESFPLTVTSAQKNPTAFYLCASSPRVPRETQYFGPGTRLLVL.

This clone was recorded only once. The chain is built from TRBV11-2 and TRBJ2-7; possibly TRBD2 for D (6 bases). Germline V gene sequence: CDR1 SGHAT, CDR2 FQNNGV. The CDR3 spans 12 residues. V was clipped by 4 bases and J by 5 bases, with 9 bases between them. In nucleotides, the CDR3 is TGTGCCAGCAGCTCCCGGGGGAACGAGCAGTACTTC. Protein product: CASSSRGNEQYF.

This chain uses TRBV3-1 (or the pseudogene TRBV3-2) with TRBJ2-5, with D maybe TRBD1 (5 bases). V was pared by 9 bases and J by 4 bases, with 21 bases between. The CDR3 totals 15 residues. Germline CDR1 reads LGHDT; CDR2 reads YNNKEL (reference sequence). The CDR3, as DNA: TGTGCCAGTTACCAAAGGGGCTCGTCGGGAGAGACCCAGTACTTC. Its translation: CASYQRGSSGETQYF.

This clone has just one count. The rearrangement joins TRBV5-8 to TRBJ1-1; D might be TRBD1 (5 bases). V was pared by 3 bases and J by 11 bases, with 26 bases between. CDR3 length equals 16 residues. In germline, CDR1 is SGHTS, CDR2 YDEGEE. The CDR3 region has the DNA TGTGCCAGCAGCTGGACCGGGACCTTACACCCATTTAATGCTTTCTTT. Its translation: CASSWTGTLHPFNAFF.

The chain couples TRBV6-5 to TRBJ2-5; D possibly corresponds to TRBD1 (6 bases). V dropped 5 bases and J dropped 1 base, with 8 bases sitting between them. CDR1 is MNHEY, CDR2 SVGAGI, per germline. This CDR3 region has 13 residues. This CDR3 is CASSRDIQETQYF. The DNA of the CDR3 is TGTGCCAGCAGTCGGGACATCCAAGAGACCCAGTACTTC.

The gene calls are TRBV27 and TRBJ2-7; 10 nucleotides agree with TRBD1. V lost 7 bases and J lost 3; bases outside the gene matches: 9. The CDR3 extends over 15 amino acids. Germline loops: CDR1 MNHEY, CDR2 SMNVEV (reference sequence). CDR3 loop: CASNQADRGVYEQYF. The CDR3 DNA sequence: TGTGCCAGCAACCAAGCGGACAGGGGGGTCTACGAGCAGTACTTC.

This clone was counted a few times. This chain joins TRBV7-9 and TRBJ2-3; 7 bases line up with TRBD1. The CDR3 consists of 15 residues. CDR1 is SEHNR, CDR2 FQNEAQ, per germline (reference sequence). Losses at the gene ends were 6 bases for V and 3 bases for J; bases not matched to a gene: 9. The CDR3 DNA reads TGTGCCAGCAGTTCCCGGGACAGATCTACAGATACGCAGTATTTT. Translated, it gives CASSSRDRSTDTQYF.

The chain links TRBV10-3 to TRBJ2-3, with a possible D match to TRBD1 (6 bases). The V end was cut by 3 bases, the J end by 2 bases, with 9 bases between. The CDR3 has 14 amino acids. CDR1 and CDR2 (germline): ENHRY, SYGVKD. For the CDR3, the DNA is TGTGCCATCAGTGACCGGGACAACACAGATACGCAGTATTTT. Residues: CAISDRDNTDTQYF.

CDR3 in DNA: TGCGCCAGCAGCCAGGATTCCAGGGTCACTAATGAAAAACTGTTTTTT. As protein: CASSQDSRVTNEKLFF. The chain is built from TRBV4-3 and TRBJ1-4, with D possibly matching TRBD1 (5 bases). The CDR3 is made up of 16 amino acids. Germline CDR1 and CDR2: LGHNA and YSLEER. V lost 3 bases to trimming and J lost 2 bases, with 13 bases between them.

CDR3 in amino acids: CASSQGGETGLETQYF. As DNA, the CDR3 is TGTGCCAGCAGCCAAGGGGGAGAGACAGGGCTTGAGACCCAGTACTTC. V and J are TRBV3-1 (or the pseudogene TRBV3-2) and TRBJ2-5; 7 nucleotides agree with TRBD1. After removal of 1 base from V and 5 bases from J, the junction contained 10 bases not matched to a gene. Germline-derived CDR1 and CDR2 are LGHDT and YNNKEL (reference sequence). The CDR3 loop spans 16 amino acids.

The CDR3 reads CASRLQVNTEAFF. The CDR3 bases are TGTGCCAGCAGATTACAGGTGAACACTGAAGCTTTCTTT. The chain carries TRBV6-4 and TRBJ1-1; a possible D gene is TRBD1 (5 bases). The CDR3 has 13 amino acids. V was pared by 6 bases and J by 0 bases, with 8 bases between. Germline-derived CDR1 and CDR2 are MRHNA and SNTAGT.

The chain joins TRBV2 to TRBJ1-5; TRBD1 aligns across 9 bases. Germline CDR1 SNHLY, CDR2 FYNNEI. There are 16 residues in the CDR3. Trimming at V came to 11 bases and at J to 7 bases, leaving 18 bases not matched to a gene. The CDR3 protein is CAGKRPGTGKKQPQHF. CDR3 coding DNA: TGTGCCGGAAAACGGCCCGGGACAGGGAAAAAACAGCCCCAGCATTTT.

This clone occurred once. This chain joins TRBV19 and TRBJ1-2, with 11 bases fitting TRBD1. The V and J ends lost 1 base and 7 bases, in that order; junction bases with no gene match: 5. CDR1 LNHDA and CDR2 SQIVND come from the germline V gene (reference sequence). The CDR3 spans 15 residues. CDR3 nucleotide sequence: TGTGCCAGTAGTATAGCCGGACAGGGGGCTGGTGGCTACACCTTC. Protein sequence: CASSIAGQGAGGYTF.

The chain combines TRBV19 with TRBJ1-2; D may be TRBD1 (5 bases). V gave up 9 bases and J gave up 5 bases, with 16 bases separating them. Germline V CDR1 and CDR2: LNHDA, SQIVND (reference sequence). The CDR3 loop spans 13 amino acids. CDR3 DNA: TGTGCCAGCCTCATATCCGGGACTTATGGCTACACCTTC. Translating it yields CASLISGTYGYTF.